This TCR beta chain stems from a study of monozygotic twins with inflammatory bowel disease. General study findings and limits: By inverse Simpson index, TCRbeta diversity was lower in IBD patients than in healthy co-twins. No discrimination was achieved between different T cell subtypes. IBD patients shared fewer clonotypes with others than healthy twins, especially with disease activity.

On this clonotype itself: No antigen is known for it.

TCRdb re-called the 5' RACE reads and gives one entry per CDR3 protein, without DNA. Reported are about 210,000 distinct CDR3 sequences; the ten largest clones contain around 7.7%. The sequence derives from a human donor with ulcerative colitis or Crohn's disease, or a healthy co-twin of an affected twin (not recorded which). The sequenced material came from blood.

This chain's CDR3 is CSASASGANVLTF. The V gene is TRBV20-1, the J gene TRBJ2-6. This CDR3 comprises 13 residues. From germline, CDR1 is DFQATT and CDR2 SNEGSKA (reference sequence).